This passage covers 18 T cell receptor beta chains from one sample sequenced in a study of T cells in Graves' hyperthyroidism and ophthalmopathy. Amplified TCR beta CDR3 regions derived from RNA transcripts. A set of HTBI primers served as the primers for a first-round RT-PCR of the TCR CDR3. TCRdb analysed the multiplex PCR reads with MiXCR anew, one entry per CDR3 protein. The repertoire consists of under 350,000 distinct CDR3 sequences, with roughly 13% occurring once and the leading ten covering approximately 35%. Material: blood. These TCRs come from a woman aged 40 to 50 with Graves' ophthalmopathy.

Ten or more counts support this clonotype. This chain joins TRBV10-3 and TRBJ1-1; D call uncertain. The CDR3 totals 15 residues. Germline CDR1 ENHRY, CDR2 SYGVKD. V was shortened by 4 bases and J by 2 bases, with 14 bases between the two germline ends. The CDR3 DNA reads as TGTGCCATCAGTGTTGTTGGGCAATATAACACTGAAGCTTTCTTT. The encoded protein is CAISVVGQYNTEAFF.

Comments on this clonotype: A read error may be the cause here, since a much bigger clone is one base away. The chain has TRBV19 and TRBJ1-2; 10 bases agree with TRBD1. CDR3 length: 17 residues. Per germline, CDR1 LNHDA and CDR2 SQIVND (reference sequence). V gave up 7 bases and J gave up 4 bases; unmatched junction bases: 15. The CDR3 sequence: CASNTERGQGRTYGYTF. Written as DNA, the CDR3 is TGTGCCAGTAATACAGAGAGGGGACAGGGGCGAACCTATGGCTACACCTTC.

This clonotype occurred many times. The chain recombines TRBV6-5 with TRBJ2-5; D is uncertain. The CDR3 is 14 residues long. Germline V gives CDR1 MNHEY, CDR2 SVGAGI. Trimming cost V 0 bases and J 5 bases, with 10 bases left between them. CDR3 nucleotides: TGTGCCAGCAGTTACTCGAAGCTAGGGGAGACCCAGTACTTC. Protein product: CASSYSKLGETQYF.

The chain carries TRBV29-1 and TRBJ2-5; TRBD1 matches at 7 bases. CDR1 SQVTM and CDR2 ANQGSEA come from the germline V gene. The CDR3 has 14 residues. Trimming cost V 5 bases and J 3 bases; bases outside gene matches: 9. CDR3 protein: CSVQGGKTKETQYF. The CDR3 nucleotides read TGCAGCGTTCAAGGGGGCAAGACAAAAGAGACCCAGTACTTC.

This clonotype was counted only a few times. This sequence joins TRBV20-1 and TRBJ1-6; no reliable D call. Germline CDR1 DFQATT, CDR2 SNEGSKA (reference sequence). Trimming cost V 3 bases and J 5 bases, with 11 bases left between them. The CDR3 contains 14 residues. The chain's CDR3 is CSASGSLNNSPLHF. Written as DNA, the CDR3 is TGCAGTGCTAGTGGCTCCCTCAATAATTCACCCCTCCACTTT.

This chain joins TRBV9 and TRBJ1-1; D uncertain. Germline CDR1 SGDLS, CDR2 YYNGEE. The CDR3 runs to 13 residues. The germline V and J ends were trimmed by 0 bases and 2 bases, with 5 bases remaining between them. CDR3 amino acids: CASSVEGNTEAFF. The CDR3 nucleotides read TGTGCCAGCAGCGTAGAGGGAAACACTGAAGCTTTCTTT. Variable domain in full (rest from reference TRBV9 and TRBJ1-1): DSGVTQTPKHLITATGQRVTLRCSPRSGDLSVYWYQQSLDQGLQFLIQYYNGEERAKGNILERFSAQQFPDLHSELNLSSLELGDSALYFCASSVEGNTEAFFGQGTRLTVV.

This clonotype was observed many times. This chain uses TRBV12-3 or TRBV12-4 with TRBJ1-2; TRBD1 aligns across 8 bases. This CDR3 spans 13 amino acids. V lost 4 bases and J lost 9; bases outside the gene matches: 7. The chain's CDR3 is CASSYRTGISYTF. The CDR3 coding sequence is TGTGCCAGCAGTTACCGGACAGGGATCAGCTACACCTTC.

To note about this clonotype: This may be a read error: a much more frequent sequence differs by one nucleotide. This chain joins TRBV7-2 and TRBJ2-7; 8 nucleotides match TRBD2. This CDR3 is 17 amino acids long. Trimming removed 3 bases from V and 7 bases from J; junction bases left unmatched: 17. The germline CDR1 and CDR2 sequences are SGHTA and FQGNSA. CDR3 amino acids: CASSFFLAGGPPNEQYF. The DNA of the CDR3 is TGTGCCAGCAGCTTTTTCCTCGCGGGGGGCCCCCCCAATGAGCAGTACTTC.

This clonotype occurred a few times. The gene calls are TRBV11-3 and TRBJ2-1; D not certain. CDR3 length equals 13 residues. Germline CDR1 and CDR2: SGHNT and YENEEA. Trimming removed 1 base from V and 5 bases from J, with 6 bases in between. The CDR3 region has the DNA TGTGCCAGCAGCTTAGTGGCAGACAATGAGCAGTTCTTC. Translating it yields CASSLVADNEQFF.

This clonotype was seen at least ten times. The J gene is TRBJ1-2, the V gene TRBV6-1, with D uncertain. Germline loops: CDR1 MNHNS, CDR2 SASEGT. The CDR3 length is 15 residues. V was pared by 4 bases and J by 0 bases, with 12 bases between. CDR3 in amino acids: CASSALGSPNYGYTF. For the CDR3, the DNA is TGTGCCAGCAGTGCCCTGGGGTCCCCTAACTATGGCTACACCTTC.

This clonotype has just a few counts. The J gene is TRBJ2-2, the V gene TRBV20-1; D unresolved. This CDR3 spans 13 amino acids. Trimming left V 2 bases short and J 2 bases short, with 6 bases between. Germline V CDR1 and CDR2: DFQATT, SNEGSKA (reference sequence). CDR3 nucleotide sequence: TGCAGTGCTAGATCCGACAACACCGGGGAGCTGTTTTTT. It yields the protein CSARSDNTGELFF.

V usage is TRBV7-9 and J usage is TRBJ2-1, with D uncertain. Trimming shortened V by 8 bases and J by 1 base, and 6 bases separated the two germline ends. There are 12 residues in the CDR3. Germline V CDR1 and CDR2: SEHNR, FQNEAQ (reference sequence). Here the CDR3 DNA reads TGTGCCAGCGTAGAGTCCTACAATGAGCAGTTCTTC. Translation: CASVESYNEQFF. The whole variable domain, remainder taken from reference TRBV7-9 and TRBJ2-1, is DTGVSQNPRHKITKRGQNVTFRCDPISEHNRLYWYRQTLGQGPEFLTYFQNEAQLEKSRLLSDRFSAERPKGSFSTLEIQRTEQGDSAMYLCASVESYNEQFFGPGTRLTVL.

This clonotype was counted ten times or more. V and J are TRBV29-1 and TRBJ2-3; TRBD1 aligns across 9 bases. In germline, CDR1 is SQVTM, CDR2 ANQGSEA. J was trimmed by 5 bases and V by 7 bases; bases with no gene match: 10. This CDR3 contains 14 residues. As DNA, the CDR3 is TGCAGCGCGGATTACGGGACAGGGAAAGATACGCAGTATTTT. This encodes CSADYGTGKDTQYF.

This clonotype has a count of ten or more. J is TRBJ2-7 and V is TRBV6-5; TRBD2 matches at 8 bases. The length of the CDR3 is 15 residues. Per the germline V gene, CDR1 is MNHEY and CDR2 is SVGAGI. V was pared by 3 bases and J by 6 bases, with 10 bases of the junction left unmatched. CDR3 DNA sequence: TGTGCCAGCAGTTATAGCTCAGCGGGAGTAACCGAGCAGTACTTC. It is translated as CASSYSSAGVTEQYF.

This clonotype was counted many times. The DNA for the CDR3 is TGTGCCAGCAGTTCCCACAGGGGAACTGAAGCTTTCTTT. It yields the protein CASSSHRGTEAFF. The V gene is TRBV28, the J gene TRBJ1-1; 7 bases agree with TRBD1. The V gene end was trimmed by 4 bases and the J gene end by 5 bases; junction bases not matched to a gene: 4. This CDR3 is built from 13 residues. Per the germline V gene, CDR1 is MDHEN and CDR2 is SYDVKM.

This clonotype was seen a handful of times. The chain has TRBV6-1 and TRBJ1-6, with D possibly matching TRBD1 (6 bases). This CDR3 spans 15 amino acids. Per the germline V gene, CDR1 is MNHNS and CDR2 is SASEGT. V was clipped by 6 bases and J by 9 bases, with 18 bases between them. Here the CDR3 reads CASSPSAGAGSPLHF. The CDR3 region has the DNA TGTGCCAGCAGCCCGAGCGCAGGGGCTGGTTCACCCCTCCACTTT.

The table lists this clonotype with many counts. J is TRBJ2-1 and V is TRBV7-9; D is unclear. The V and J ends lost 3 bases and 4 bases respectively, with 19 bases between them. The CDR3 is made up of 17 amino acids. Germline V gene sequence: CDR1 SEHNR, CDR2 FQNEAQ (reference sequence). The CDR3 reads CASSLLAGHQVYNEQFF. CDR3 DNA: TGTGCCAGCAGCTTGCTCGCTGGGCACCAAGTGTACAATGAGCAGTTCTTC.

This clonotype appeared many times. The J gene is TRBJ1-1, the V gene TRBV5-1; D is unresolved. This CDR3 is 14 amino acids long. Trimming cost V 2 bases and J 0 bases, with 8 bases left between them. The V gene's germline CDR1 is SGHRS and CDR2 YFSETQ. The DNA for the CDR3 is TGCGCCAGCAGCTTTAATACAGTGAACACTGAAGCTTTCTTT. Translation: CASSFNTVNTEAFF.